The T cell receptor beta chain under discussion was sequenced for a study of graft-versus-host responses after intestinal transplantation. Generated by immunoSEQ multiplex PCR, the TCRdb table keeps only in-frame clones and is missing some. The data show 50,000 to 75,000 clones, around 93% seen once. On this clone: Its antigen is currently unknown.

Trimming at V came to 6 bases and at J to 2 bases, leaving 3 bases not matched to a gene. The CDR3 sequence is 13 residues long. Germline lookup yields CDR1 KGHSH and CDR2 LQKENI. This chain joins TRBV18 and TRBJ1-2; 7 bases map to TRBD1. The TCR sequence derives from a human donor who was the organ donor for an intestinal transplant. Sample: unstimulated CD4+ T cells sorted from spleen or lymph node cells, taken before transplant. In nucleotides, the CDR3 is TGTGCCAGCTCGCGACAGGGAAACTATGGCTACACCTTC. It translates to CASSRQGNYGYTF. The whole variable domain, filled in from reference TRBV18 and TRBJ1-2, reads NAGVMQNPRHLVRRRGQEARLRCSPMKGHSHVYWYRQLPEEGLKFMVYLQKENIIDESGMPKERFSAEFPKEGPSILRIQQVVRGDSAAYFCASSRQGNYGYTFGSGTRLTVV.